This record concerns one TCR beta chain sequence. The antigen remains undetermined. This sample stems from a study of OX40 agonist ivuxolimab in advanced cancers. The overall study: Patients' therapy was ivuxolimab, an antibody that acts as an agonist of OX40 (CD134). Every 2 weeks, ivuxolimab was infused into the patients intravenously at between 0.01 and 10 mg/kg. Treatment received earlier with anti-PD-1, anti-PD-L1 or anti-CTLA-4 agents was allowed, and more than 35% had some. Study-wide findings and caveats: Among T cells, CD8+ cells averaged more expanded clones than CD4+ cells.

This table comes from immunoSEQ multiplex PCR, and its TCRdb copy is limited to in-frame clones, with some not included. The sample lists more than 45,000 clones; less than 85% were seen once. V gave up 2 bases and J gave up 5 bases, with 12 bases separating them. The CDR3 consists of 15 residues. Per the germline V gene, CDR1 is MGHDK and CDR2 is SYGVNS. The source is an adult with an advanced solid tumor such as melanoma, head and neck, liver or kidney cancer. The chain joins TRBV25-1 to TRBJ2-2; D remains ambiguous. The source material was CD4+ or CD8+ T cells sorted from blood, sampled in a trial of the OX40 agonist ivuxolimab. The CDR3 sequence: CASSEIGVRTGELFF. The CDR3 nucleotides are TGTGCCAGCAGTGAAATAGGAGTTCGGACCGGGGAGCTGTTTTTT.